Below are 5 T cell receptor beta chains sequenced from a single sample in a study of cytomegalovirus exposure and HLA in healthy donors. 13 Jbeta primers and 60 Vbeta primers were used for the PCR. The repertoire was sequenced with immunoSEQ multiplex PCR; TCRdb's copy has only in-frame clones and lacks some. The data show some 150,000 clones, over 60% seen once. The sequenced sample consisted of PBMCs. Receptors originate from a woman in her forties in good health and CMV-seronegative.

The chain employs TRBV7-2 and TRBJ2-3; D may be TRBD2 (6 bases). Germline V gene data show CDR1 as SGHTA and CDR2 as FQGNSA. V gave up 2 bases and J gave up 11 bases, with 14 bases separating them. The CDR3 runs 13 residues. The CDR3 is CASSLHAEGGQYF. Written as DNA, the CDR3 is TGTGCCAGCAGCTTACATGCGGAGGGTGGGCAGTATTTT.

The chain recombines TRBV4-1 with TRBJ2-1, with D perhaps matching TRBD2 (6 bases). The germline CDR1 and CDR2 sequences are MGHRA and YSYEKL. Trimming shortened V by 3 bases and J by 3 bases, and 30 bases separated the two germline ends. The CDR3 runs to 21 residues. CDR3 region: CASSHVKGMGLAEANYNEQFF. Here the CDR3 DNA reads TGCGCCAGCAGCCATGTTAAGGGGATGGGATTAGCGGAGGCGAACTACAATGAGCAGTTCTTC.

The chain joins TRBV29-1 to TRBJ2-1; the D gene is possibly TRBD2 (6 bases). V was pared by 4 bases and J by 9 bases, with 25 bases between. The CDR3 is made up of 16 amino acids. Germline V gives CDR1 SQVTM, CDR2 ANQGSEA. CDR3 DNA sequence: TGCAGCGTTGGAATTTATCCGGGGGAACCTGATGGTGAGCAGTTCTTC. It is translated as CSVGIYPGEPDGEQFF.

The V call is TRBV28, the J call TRBJ1-1; D remains ambiguous. The germline V gene has CDR1 MDHEN and CDR2 SYDVKM. The CDR3 consists of 14 residues. V lost 5 bases, J lost 3 bases, and 13 bases lay in between. The CDR3 nucleotides read TGTGCCAGCAGTCCAGCGAGCTGGTACACTGAAGCTTTCTTT. This gives the protein CASSPASWYTEAFF.

The genes are TRBV5-1 and TRBJ2-5, with unresolved D. Germline values: CDR1 SGHRS, CDR2 YFSETQ. CDR3 length: 15 amino acids. The V end lost 4 bases, the J end lost 3 bases, and 16 bases lay between the germline ends. The CDR3 loop is CASSPSHMRKETQYF. In nucleotides, the CDR3 is TGCGCCAGCAGCCCATCCCATATGAGAAAAGAGACCCAGTACTTC.